Below, 18 T cell receptor beta chains from the same sample are listed, as sequenced in a study of OX40 agonist ivuxolimab in advanced cancers. Generated by immunoSEQ multiplex PCR, the TCRdb table keeps only in-frame clones and is missing some. The repertoire holds 70,000 or so clones, with roughly 80% as singletons. Here the sequenced sample was CD4+ or CD8+ T cells sorted from blood, taken in a trial of the OX40 agonist ivuxolimab. The receptors shown here come from an adult with an advanced solid tumor such as melanoma, head and neck, liver or kidney cancer.

For the CDR3, the DNA is TGTGCCAGCAGGACGCCCCCAGAGACCCAGTACTTC. Protein product: CASRTPPETQYF. This rearrangement joins TRBV28 to TRBJ2-5, with D unclear. The V end was cut by 6 bases, the J end by 4 bases, with 9 bases between. Germline assignment: CDR1 MDHEN and CDR2 SYDVKM. The CDR3 contains 12 residues.

The chain couples TRBV7-2 to TRBJ1-2, with D perhaps TRBD1 (5 bases). Trimming left V 5 bases short and J 4 bases short, with 11 bases between. Germline CDR1 and CDR2: SGHTA and FQGNSA. This CDR3 comprises 13 residues. CDR3 residues: CASSADRIYGYTF. The CDR3 DNA is TGTGCCAGCAGCGCCGACAGAATCTATGGCTACACCTTC.

This clone appeared a few times. The chain links TRBV2 to TRBJ2-2; TRBD1 might be the D (5 bases). V was shortened by 4 bases and J by 3 bases, with 9 bases between the two germline ends. CDR1 is SNHLY and CDR2 is FYNNEI in the germline V gene. The CDR3 loop spans 14 amino acids. CDR3 region: CASSGQGDTGELFF. CDR3 coding DNA: TGTGCCAGCAGTGGTCAGGGCGACACCGGGGAGCTGTTTTTT.

The V and J genes are TRBV14 and TRBJ2-7, with TRBD2 matching 14 bases. The CDR3 extends over 15 amino acids. Trimming took 4 bases from V and 3 from J; bases not matched to a gene: 2. The germline CDR1 and CDR2 sequences are SGHDN and FVKESK. The DNA of the CDR3 is TGTGCCAGCAGCCGGGGACTAGCGGGAGACTACGAGCAGTACTTC. It codes for CASSRGLAGDYEQYF.

The V and J genes are TRBV10-3 and TRBJ2-7; D is unclear. CDR3 length: 12 amino acids. Germline lookup yields CDR1 ENHRY and CDR2 SYGVKD. Trimming cost V 2 bases and J 3 bases, with 5 bases left between them. CDR3 amino acids: CAISEALYEQYF. DNA for the CDR3: TGTGCCATCAGTGAGGCTCTCTACGAGCAGTACTTC.

V is TRBV5-1 and J is TRBJ2-7; 7 bases agree with TRBD2. Unmatched junction bases numbered 8, after V lost 0 bases and J lost 5 bases. Germline CDR1 is SGHRS and CDR2 is YFSETQ. CDR3 size: 15 residues. Here the CDR3 reads CASSLVPGRVHEQYF. CDR3 sequence (DNA): TGCGCCAGCAGCTTGGTACCGGGGAGGGTTCACGAGCAGTACTTC. Variable domain in full (rest from reference TRBV5-1 and TRBJ2-7): KAGVTQTPRYLIKTRGQQVTLSCSPISGHRSVSWYQQTPGQGLQFLFEYFSETQRNKGNFPGRFSGRQFSNSRSEMNVSTLELGDSALYLCASSLVPGRVHEQYFGPGTRLTVT.

In the case of this clone: The identical CDR3 is also encoded by other nucleotide sequences in the sample. The chain carries TRBV10-3 and TRBJ1-5; TRBD1 might be the D (6 bases). The CDR3 extends over 14 amino acids. Germline V gives CDR1 ENHRY, CDR2 SYGVKD. V was trimmed by 9 bases and J by 3 bases, leaving 15 bases between them. CDR3 sequence: CAIAGRDTNQPQHF. In DNA, the CDR3 is TGTGCCATTGCCGGGCGGGACACCAATCAGCCCCAGCATTTT.

The chain combines TRBV21-1 with TRBJ1-3. TRBV21-1 is flagged as a pseudogene. This CDR3 is 19 amino acids long. CDR3 in DNA: TGTGCCAGCAGCAAAGTGGGGAGTCGGGGGCCACACTCTGGAAACACCATATATTTT. Its protein product is CASSKVGSRGPHSGNTIYF.

The J gene is TRBJ1-5, the V gene TRBV7-2; 7 nucleotides align to TRBD1. The CDR3 contains 13 residues. V shed 5 bases and J 7 bases; nucleotides not matched to a gene: 5. The germline V gene encodes CDR1 SGHTA and CDR2 FQGNSA. CDR3 sequence reads: CASSPDRAQPQHF. CDR3 bases: TGTGCCAGCAGCCCCGACAGGGCCCAGCCCCAGCATTTT. Together with reference TRBV7-2 and TRBJ1-5, the CDR3 gives the full variable domain: GAGVSQSPSNKVTEKGKDVELRCDPISGHTALYWYRQSLGQGLEFLIYFQGNSAPDKSGLPSDRFSAERTGGSVSTLTIQRTQQEDSAVYLCASSPDRAQPQHFGDGTRLSIL.

The chain employs TRBV2 and TRBJ2-5, with D unclear. Trimming took off 3 bases at V and 3 bases at J, with 8 bases between the two ends. The germline CDR1 and CDR2 sequences are SNHLY and FYNNEI. This CDR3 is 13 amino acids long. Written as DNA, the CDR3 is TGTGCCAGCAGTGAGTGGGCGGAAGAGACCCAGTACTTC. This encodes CASSEWAEETQYF.

The chain recombines TRBV2 with TRBJ2-5; D possibly corresponds to TRBD1 (8 bases). V lost 3 bases to trimming and J lost 5 bases, with 16 bases between them. The germline gives CDR1 SNHLY, CDR2 FYNNEI. The CDR3 loop spans 15 amino acids. CDR3 loop: CASSDGYRGGETQYF. The DNA of the CDR3 is TGTGCCAGCAGTGACGGATACAGGGGGGGGGAGACCCAGTACTTC.

This rearrangement joins TRBV2 to TRBJ2-1; 16 nucleotides line up with TRBD2. Germline CDR1 and CDR2: SNHLY and FYNNEI. CDR3 length equals 19 residues. J was trimmed by 6 bases and V by 8 bases; bases with no gene match: 16. As DNA, the CDR3 is TGTGCCAGCGGGCGATCGGGACTAGCGGGGGGGCCGGGTAGCAATGAGCAGTTCTTC. Protein product: CASGRSGLAGGPGSNEQFF.

This chain links TRBV9 with TRBJ2-3, with TRBD1 as a possible D gene (6 bases). Per germline, CDR1 SGDLS and CDR2 YYNGEE. This CDR3 is 16 amino acids long. V lost 4 bases and J lost 0, with 15 bases in between. CDR3 loop: CASSPLWGQSTDTQYF. The DNA of the CDR3 is TGTGCCAGCAGCCCGCTGTGGGGGCAGAGCACAGATACGCAGTATTTT.

The V gene is TRBV10-3, the J gene TRBJ2-7; 10 bases line up with TRBD2. With 4 bases clipped from V and 5 bases from J, the junction kept 5 bases outside the gene matches. Germline V gene sequence: CDR1 ENHRY, CDR2 SYGVKD. This CDR3 is 14 amino acids long. The CDR3: CAISGAGGSDEQYF. The CDR3, as DNA: TGTGCCATCAGTGGAGCGGGAGGGTCTGACGAGCAGTACTTC.

About this clone itself: Compared with germline, one end of the junction differs, possibly owing to a read error. The chain couples TRBV4-2 to TRBJ2-7; D gene uncertain. Germline values: CDR1 LGHNA, CDR2 YNFKEQ. The CDR3 covers 11 residues. The CDR3 spells CASSQGDLWAF. For the CDR3, the DNA is TGTGCCAGCAGCCAAGGAGATTTGTGGGCGTTC.

This rearrangement joins TRBV7-9 to TRBJ1-2; 8 bases line up with TRBD1. The length of the CDR3 is 13 residues. Germline CDR1 is SEHNR and CDR2 is FQNEAQ (reference sequence). The V gene end was trimmed by 5 bases and the J gene end by 7 bases; junction bases not matched to a gene: 6. The CDR3 coding sequence is TGTGCCAGCAGCCCCGGACAGGGCGGTGGCTACACCTTC. Translating gives CASSPGQGGGYTF.

The rearrangement uses TRBV7-2 and TRBJ1-2; 7 bases align to TRBD1. Germline values: CDR1 SGHTA, CDR2 FQGNSA. The V and J ends lost 4 bases and 2 bases, in that order; junction bases with no gene match: 4. The CDR3 totals 14 residues. CDR3: CASSWGTANYGYTF. The CDR3 region has the DNA TGTGCCAGCAGCTGGGGGACAGCAAACTATGGCTACACCTTC.

This sequence joins TRBV11-3 and TRBJ2-1; the D gene is possibly TRBD1 (6 bases). In germline, CDR1 is SGHNT, CDR2 YENEEA. The CDR3 totals 17 residues. V was shortened by 1 base and J by 6 bases, with 19 bases between the two germline ends. CDR3 coding DNA: TGTGCCAGCAGCTTAGGGAGCAGGGGAGAAGGTGGCAATGAGCAGTTCTTC. Translation gives CASSLGSRGEGGNEQFF. The whole variable domain, filled in from reference TRBV11-3 and TRBJ2-1, reads EAGVVQSPRYKIIEKKQPVAFWCNPISGHNTLYWYLQNLGQGPELLIRYENEEAVDDSQLPKDRFSAERLKGVDSTLKIQPAELGDSAVYLCASSLGSRGEGGNEQFFGPGTRLTVL.